These T cell receptor beta chains were read from a single sample in a study of blood T cell repertoires in COVID-19. Some clones are missing from TCRdb's copy, which holds only in-frame ones; the method was immunoSEQ multiplex PCR. Here the sample spans about 49,000 clones, about nine tenths being singletons. Material: peripheral blood. The receptor source for this set is a human donor in a cohort sampled during active COVID-19. Each CDR3 is given with its conserved first and last residue. A D gene is named only where the DNA matches it firmly. Clone size is shown for a subset of rows, as once, few, many or a class of expanded clone.

cdr3_length j_call v_call clone_size d_call cdr3_aa cdr3_nt
16 TRBJ2-2 TRBV9 . . CASSTTIGTNTGELFF TGTGCCAGCAGCACAACTATCGGAACGAACACCGGGGAGCTGTTTTTT
16 TRBJ2-1 TRBV19 . . CASSALSGAPYNEQFF TGTGCCAGTAGTGCCCTCTCGGGTGCCCCCTACAATGAGCAGTTCTTC
17 TRBJ2-6 TRBV28 . . CASSSAGLGPGANVLTF TGTGCCAGCAGTTCCGCTGGGCTGGGGCCAGGGGCCAACGTCCTGACTTTC
14 TRBJ2-1 TRBV7-2 . TRBD2 CASSPWTSGPTRFF TGTGCCAGCAGCCCATGGACTAGCGGTCCGACGCGGTTCTTC
15 TRBJ1-5 TRBV19 . . CAGGSKGGSNQPQHF TGTGCCGGCGGCAGTAAAGGGGGTAGCAATCAGCCCCAGCATTTT
13 TRBJ1-4 TRBV3-1/TRBV3-2 few . CASSQDRGNKLFF TGTGCCAGCAGCCAAGATCGCGGAAATAAACTGTTTTTT
15 TRBJ2-1 TRBV7-8 . TRBD1 CASSSGTGVYNEQFF TGTGCCAGCAGCTCGGGGACAGGGGTCTACAATGAGCAGTTCTTC
15 TRBJ2-7 TRBV5-6 . TRBD1 CASSIGQGAFYEQYF TGTGCCAGCAGCATAGGACAGGGGGCGTTCTACGAGCAGTACTTC
16 TRBJ2-1 TRBV20-1 . TRBD2 CSASGASGSRNNEQFF TGCAGTGCTAGTGGGGCTAGCGGGAGTAGGAACAATGAGCAGTTCTTC
16 TRBJ2-7 TRBV27 . TRBD2 CASSISGTSGSYEQYF TGTGCCAGCAGTATTTCCGGGACTAGCGGCTCCTACGAGCAGTACTTC
14 TRBJ2-7 TRBV28 . TRBD2 CASSLAGGPREQYF TGTGCCAGCAGTTTGGCGGGAGGGCCGAGGGAGCAGTACTTC
12 TRBJ2-3 TRBV5-4 . . CASIRGTDTQYF TGTGCCAGCATCAGGGGTACAGATACGCAGTATTTT
15 TRBJ2-5 TRBV18 . TRBD1 CASSPRQGDGETQYF TGTGCCAGCTCACCTAGGCAGGGGGATGGAGAGACCCAGTACTTC
13 TRBJ2-1 TRBV19 . . CASSPSGLSRQFF TGTGCCAGTAGCCCCTCAGGGCTGTCAAGGCAGTTCTTC
15 TRBJ2-2 TRBV28 . . CASNSHRSNTGELFF TGTGCCAGCAATTCGCACAGGTCGAACACCGGGGAGCTGTTTTTT
11 TRBJ1-1 TRBV29-1 . . CSVDRNTEAFF TGCAGCGTTGACAGGAACACTGAAGCTTTCTTT
13 TRBJ1-5 TRBV10-2 . . CASSEHHNQPQHF TGCGCCAGCAGTGAGCATCATAATCAGCCCCAGCATTTT
16 TRBJ1-4 TRBV2 . . CASMAMGSGSREKLFF TGTGCCAGCATGGCGATGGGGAGCGGGTCTCGTGAAAAACTGTTTTTT
13 TRBJ1-2 TRBV7-2 . TRBD1 CASSLGTGDGYTF TGTGCCAGCAGCTTAGGGACAGGGGATGGCTACACCTTC
15 TRBJ2-7 TRBV29-1 . TRBD1 CSVSNPGQGYYEQYF TGCAGCGTGTCCAACCCGGGACAGGGTTATTACGAGCAGTACTTC
15 TRBJ2-1 TRBV5-6 . TRBD1 CASSSVGTGVWEQFF TGTGCCAGCAGCTCTGTCGGGACAGGGGTCTGGGAGCAGTTCTTC
19 TRBJ2-3 TRBV21-1 once . CASSKVRGLAGGHTDTQYF TGTGCCAGCAGCAAAGTGCGGGGACTAGCGGGAGGTCACACAGATACGCAGTATTTT
16 TRBJ1-3 TRBV2 . TRBD1 CASRAGTGGDGNTIYF TGTGCCAGCAGGGCCGGGACAGGGGGCGATGGAAACACCATATATTTT
14 TRBJ2-5 TRBV7-2 . . CASSPQIQKETQYF TGTGCCAGCAGCCCCCAGATTCAGAAAGAGACCCAGTACTTC
15 TRBJ2-1 TRBV9 . . CASSVTGSMYNEQFF TGTGCCAGCAGCGTTACAGGGTCGATGTACAATGAGCAGTTCTTC
14 TRBJ2-1 TRBV9 . TRBD2 CASSPQWGGNEQFF TGTGCCAGCAGCCCCCAATGGGGGGGGAATGAGCAGTTCTTC
13 TRBJ2-5 TRBV5-5 . . CASSFTDQETQYF TGTGCCAGCAGCTTTACGGACCAAGAGACCCAGTACTTC
13 TRBJ2-7 TRBV27 . . CASSSTGYYEQYF TGTGCCAGCAGTTCCACAGGGTACTACGAGCAGTACTTC
15 TRBJ2-1 TRBV4-3 . . CASSQEGAPYNEQFF TGCGCCAGCAGCCAAGAGGGGGCACCCTACAATGAGCAGTTCTTC
14 TRBJ2-3 TRBV30 once . CAWSGVYSTDTQYF TGTGCCTGGAGTGGAGTCTATAGCACAGATACGCAGTATTTT
11 TRBJ1-1 TRBV20-1 . . CSGFRNTEAFF TGCAGTGGGTTCAGGAACACTGAAGCTTTCTTT
15 TRBJ2-7 TRBV4-1 . TRBD2 CASSQATSGSYEQYF TGCGCCAGCAGCCAAGCCACTAGCGGATCCTACGAGCAGTACTTC
13 TRBJ2-1 TRBV7-2 once TRBD1 CASSFTGDNEQFF TGTGCCAGCAGCTTCACAGGGGACAATGAGCAGTTCTTC
15 TRBJ2-5 TRBV9 . TRBD1 CASSVGDRIQETQYF TGTGCCAGCAGCGTAGGGGACAGGATCCAAGAGACCCAGTACTTC
15 TRBJ2-3 TRBV19 . . CASLSGGILSDTQYF TGTGCCAGCCTCTCTGGCGGAATTTTGTCAGATACGCAGTATTTT
16 TRBJ2-7 TRBV18 . TRBD1 CASSPITGQGYHEQYF TGTGCCAGCTCACCAATCACGGGACAGGGGTACCACGAGCAGTACTTC
13 TRBJ2-2 TRBV10-3 few . CAGSKGGAGELFF TGTGCCGGCTCGAAAGGGGGAGCCGGGGAGCTGTTTTTT
14 TRBJ2-7 TRBV7-9 . . CASSLGGSTYEQYF TGTGCCAGCAGCTTAGGAGGCAGCACCTACGAGCAGTACTTC
15 TRBJ2-2 TRBV9 . TRBD1 CASSTTGGFTGELFF TGTGCCAGCTCGACTACAGGGGGCTTCACCGGGGAGCTGTTTTTT
11 TRBJ2-7 TRBV20-1 few . CSARSGHEQYF TGCAGTGCTAGAAGTGGCCACGAGCAGTACTTC
16 TRBJ1-2 TRBV5-1 . TRBD1 CASSPRTGPLGYGYTF TGCGCCAGCAGCCCGCGGACAGGGCCCCTTGGCTATGGCTACACCTTC
18 TRBJ2-6 TRBV7-3 . TRBD2 CASSEASGRAAGANVLTF TGTGCCAGCAGCGAAGCTAGCGGGAGGGCCGCTGGGGCCAACGTCCTGACTTTC
14 TRBJ2-7 TRBV27 once . CASKVRGNNYEQYF TGTGCCAGCAAGGTTCGGGGGAATAACTACGAGCAGTACTTC
15 TRBJ2-7 TRBV2 . TRBD1 CASSEAGQGRYEQYF TGTGCCAGCAGTGAAGCGGGACAGGGTAGATACGAGCAGTACTTC
14 TRBJ2-5 TRBV4-2 . . CASSQDTGRETQYF TGTGCCAGCAGCCAAGATACAGGGCGGGAGACCCAGTACTTC
18 TRBJ2-2 TRBV28 . TRBD2 CASSLSYGLAGVSGELFF TGTGCCAGCAGTTTATCCTACGGACTAGCGGGAGTCTCCGGGGAGCTGTTTTTT
12 TRBJ2-3 TRBV11-3 . . CASSSRGDTQYF TGTGCCAGCAGCTCGCGGGGAGATACGCAGTATTTT
15 TRBJ2-7 TRBV5-4 . . CASSAGQYSSYEQYF TGTGCCAGCAGCGCAGGACAGTATAGCTCCTACGAGCAGTACTTC